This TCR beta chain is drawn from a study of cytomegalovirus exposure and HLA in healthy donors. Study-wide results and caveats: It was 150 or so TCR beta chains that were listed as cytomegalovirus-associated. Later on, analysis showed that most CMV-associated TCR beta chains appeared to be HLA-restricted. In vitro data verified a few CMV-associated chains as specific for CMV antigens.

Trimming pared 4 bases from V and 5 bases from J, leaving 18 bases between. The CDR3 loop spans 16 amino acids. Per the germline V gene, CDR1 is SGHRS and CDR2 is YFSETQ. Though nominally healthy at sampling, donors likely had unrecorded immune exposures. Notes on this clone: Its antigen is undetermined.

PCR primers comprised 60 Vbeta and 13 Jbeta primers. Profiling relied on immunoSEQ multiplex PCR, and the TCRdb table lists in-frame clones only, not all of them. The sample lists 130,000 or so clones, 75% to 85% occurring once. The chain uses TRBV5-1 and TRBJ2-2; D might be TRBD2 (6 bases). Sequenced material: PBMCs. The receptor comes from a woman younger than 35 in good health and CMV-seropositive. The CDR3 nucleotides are TGCGCCAGCAGCCCGGGCGCCGGGGACTGGACCGGGGAGCTGTTTTTT. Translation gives CASSPGAGDWTGELFF.